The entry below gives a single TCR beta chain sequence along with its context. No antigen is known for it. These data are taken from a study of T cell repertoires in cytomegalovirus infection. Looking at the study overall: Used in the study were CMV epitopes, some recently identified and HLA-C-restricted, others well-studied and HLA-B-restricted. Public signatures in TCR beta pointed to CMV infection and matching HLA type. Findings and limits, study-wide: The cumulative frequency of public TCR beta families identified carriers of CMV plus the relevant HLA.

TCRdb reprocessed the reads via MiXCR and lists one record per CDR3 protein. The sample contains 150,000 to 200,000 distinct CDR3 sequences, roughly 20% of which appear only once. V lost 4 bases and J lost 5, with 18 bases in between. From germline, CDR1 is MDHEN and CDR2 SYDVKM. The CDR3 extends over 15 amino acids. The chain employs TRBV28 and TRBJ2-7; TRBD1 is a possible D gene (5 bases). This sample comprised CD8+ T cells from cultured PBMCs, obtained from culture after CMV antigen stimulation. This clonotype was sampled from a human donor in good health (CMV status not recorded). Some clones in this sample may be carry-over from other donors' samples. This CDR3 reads CASSSPIGVEDEQYF. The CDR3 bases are TGTGCCAGCAGTTCACCAATAGGGGTAGAGGACGAGCAGTACTTC.